This passage covers 32 T cell receptor beta chains from one sample sequenced in a study of beta chain features in type 1 diabetes. Whole-study results and caveats: Shorter TCRB CDR3s, moderately but significantly so, marked every one of the four CD4+ subsets in Type 1 diabetes patients.

TCRB transcripts that were expressed got sequenced, as all of the isolated RNA had been reverse transcribed. Assay: immunoSEQ multiplex PCR; the TCRdb copy retains only in-frame clones and omits some. The table shows roughly 700,000 clones, with around an eighth occurring only once. Their antigens remain unidentified. Sequencing was carried out using naive CD4+ T cells from blood. The receptors come from a man younger than 30 with type 1 diabetes.

The V and J genes are TRBV29-1 and TRBJ2-7, with D possibly called TRBD1 or TRBD2 (5 bases each). The CDR3 length is 11 residues. Trimming left V 7 bases short and J 9 bases short, with 16 bases between. Per germline, CDR1 SQVTM and CDR2 ANQGSEA. CDR3 nucleotide sequence: TGCAGCGGTGGAGACCTGGGGACGCAGTACTTC. Translating it yields CSGGDLGTQYF.

This clone appeared a few times. V and J are TRBV7-8 and TRBJ2-7, with D possibly TRBD1 on 6 matching bases. Germline CDR1 reads SGHVS; CDR2 reads FQNEAQ. The CDR3 contains 16 residues. Trimming shortened V by 5 bases and J by 1 base, and 18 bases separated the two germline ends. The CDR3 nucleotides are TGTGCCAGCAGCCCCCGAACCAGGGGTTATTCCTACGAGCAGTACTTC. Protein: CASSPRTRGYSYEQYF.

The CDR3 sequence is CASSLGEAEAFF. CDR3 in DNA: TGTGCCAGCAGCTTAGGGGAAGCTGAAGCTTTCTTT. The rearrangement links TRBV7-9 to TRBJ1-1, with unresolved D. The CDR3 contains 12 residues. Germline loops: CDR1 SEHNR, CDR2 FQNEAQ (reference sequence). V shed 1 base and J shed 6 bases, with 6 bases lying between them.

DNA for the CDR3: TGTGCCAGCAGCGGACCGCCCCCGCTAGAGACCCAGTACTTC. Its protein is CASSGPPPLETQYF. J is TRBJ2-5 and V is TRBV11-2; D is undetermined. Per germline, CDR1 SGHAT and CDR2 FQNNGV. This CDR3 has 14 residues. Deletions cut 5 bases from V and 4 bases from J, with 14 bases between.

This clone was seen a single time. The sample contains more than one DNA sequence encoding this CDR3. The gene calls are TRBV30 and TRBJ1-4; D is unresolved. Germline V gene sequence: CDR1 GTSNPN, CDR2 SVGIG (reference sequence). The CDR3 spans 12 residues. V lost 4 bases to trimming and J lost 2 bases, with 5 bases between them. Here the CDR3 reads CAWTATNEKLFF. The DNA for the CDR3 is TGTGCCTGGACAGCTACTAATGAAAAACTGTTTTTT.

This clone was counted a few times. This chain links TRBV11-2 with TRBJ2-5; 10 bases map to TRBD1. This CDR3 is 13 amino acids long. From germline, CDR1 is SGHAT and CDR2 FQNNGV. Trimming removed 8 bases from V and 3 bases from J; junction bases left unmatched: 3. This CDR3 reads CASGDRGEETQYF. The CDR3 nucleotides read TGTGCCAGCGGGGACAGGGGAGAAGAGACCCAGTACTTC.

The V and J genes are TRBV29-1 and TRBJ1-5; no clear D. CDR3 length: 14 residues. V lost 7 bases, J lost 0 bases, and 13 bases lay in between. Germline CDR1 is SQVTM and CDR2 is ANQGSEA. DNA of the CDR3: TGCAGCGCCTCTCGGCTTTTTAGCAATCAGCCCCAGCATTTT. Translating gives CSASRLFSNQPQHF.

The chain is built from TRBV19 and TRBJ2-5; D is tentatively TRBD1 or TRBD2 (5 bases each). Looked up from germline, CDR1 is LNHDA and CDR2 is SQIVND (reference sequence). This CDR3 has 14 amino acids. Trimming left V 5 bases short and J 5 bases short, with 15 bases between. The CDR3 loop is CASSSGAGWETQYF. For the CDR3, the DNA is TGTGCCAGTAGTTCCGGGGCAGGATGGGAGACCCAGTACTTC. Complete variable domain (other parts from reference TRBV19 and TRBJ2-5): DGGITQSPKYLFRKEGQNVTLSCEQNLNHDAMYWYRQDPGQGLRLIYYSQIVNDFQKGDIAEGYSVSREKKESFPLTVTSAQKNPTAFYLCASSSGAGWETQYFGPGTRLLVL.

In its sample, this clone was seen a few times. This sequence joins TRBV30 and TRBJ1-2; maybe TRBD1 (5 bases). CDR3 size: 14 residues. V was pared by 5 bases and J by 0 bases, with 13 bases between. Germline V gene data show CDR1 as GTSNPN and CDR2 as SVGIG (reference sequence). CDR3 region: CAWDDSPSNYGYTF. Here the CDR3 DNA reads TGTGCCTGGGATGACAGTCCTTCTAACTATGGCTACACCTTC.

The chain uses TRBV7-9 and TRBJ2-7, with D possibly TRBD1 on 6 matching bases. The germline V gene has CDR1 SEHNR and CDR2 FQNEAQ (reference sequence). Trimming stripped 1 base from V and 3 bases from J, with 16 bases between. The CDR3 covers 16 residues. The CDR3 loop is CASSLGPTGLVYEQYF. CDR3 nucleotides: TGTGCCAGCAGCTTAGGCCCCACAGGGCTGGTCTACGAGCAGTACTTC.

The V call is TRBV6-4, the J call TRBJ2-3, with D unclear. V lost 4 bases, J lost 2 bases, and 7 bases lay in between. Germline lookup yields CDR1 MRHNA and CDR2 SNTAGT. This CDR3 has 13 residues. The CDR3 is CASSGLATDTQYF. The CDR3 bases are TGTGCCAGCAGTGGGCTGGCCACAGATACGCAGTATTTT.

This chain joins TRBV5-1 and TRBJ2-7, with TRBD2 as a possible D gene (6 bases). V lost 0 bases and J 6 bases, leaving 10 bases between the germline ends. This CDR3 region has 13 residues. Germline V gene sequence: CDR1 SGHRS, CDR2 YFSETQ. Here the CDR3 reads CASSLALGGEQYF. The CDR3 region has the DNA TGCGCCAGCAGCTTGGCGCTGGGGGGCGAGCAGTACTTC. Complete variable domain (other parts from reference TRBV5-1 and TRBJ2-7): KAGVTQTPRYLIKTRGQQVTLSCSPISGHRSVSWYQQTPGQGLQFLFEYFSETQRNKGNFPGRFSGRQFSNSRSEMNVSTLELGDSALYLCASSLALGGEQYFGPGTRLTVT.

The chain has TRBV13 and TRBJ1-3; 8 nucleotides agree with TRBD1. The CDR3 spans 16 residues. Per the germline V gene, CDR1 is PRHDT and CDR2 is FYEKMQ (reference sequence). Losses at the gene ends were 5 bases for V and 2 bases for J; bases not matched to a gene: 8. The DNA of the CDR3 is TGTGCCAGCAGCCGGGACAGGCTGTTGACTGGAAACACCATATATTTT. Its translation is CASSRDRLLTGNTIYF.

This clone came up a few times. The V and J genes are TRBV30 and TRBJ1-3; D is perhaps TRBD1 (5 bases). CDR1 is GTSNPN, CDR2 SVGIG, per germline (reference sequence). Trimming took 8 bases from V and 3 from J, leaving 8 bases between them. The CDR3 spans 11 residues. CDR3 sequence (DNA): TGTGCCCTTACAGGTGGAAACACCATATATTTT. Its translation: CALTGGNTIYF. Full variable domain (rest looked up from reference TRBV30 and TRBJ1-3): SQTIHQWPATLVQPVGSPLSLECTVEGTSNPNLYWYRQAAGRGLQLLFYSVGIGQISSEVPQNLSASRPQDRQFILSSKKLLLSDSGFYLCALTGGNTIYFGEGSWLTVV.

This clone occurred a few times. The chain recombines TRBV6-5 with TRBJ1-5; TRBD1 aligns across 9 bases. V lost 6 bases, J lost 7 bases, and 10 bases stayed unmatched. The germline CDR1 and CDR2 sequences are MNHEY and SVGAGI. The CDR3 runs 15 residues. The CDR3, as DNA: TGTGCCAGCAGCCCAGGACAGGGGTCGGGGCAGCCCCAGCATTTT. Translated: CASSPGQGSGQPQHF.

There are a few counts of this clone. In DNA form, the CDR3 reads TGCAGCGCGACGGGACAACAGTTTTTTTATGGCTACACCTTC. Residues: CSATGQQFFYGYTF. V gene TRBV29-1 combines with J gene TRBJ1-2, with D possibly matching TRBD1 (6 bases). With 7 bases removed from V and 5 bases from J, the gap between germline ends came to 20 bases. CDR1 is SQVTM, CDR2 ANQGSEA, per germline. The CDR3 extends over 14 amino acids. Combining the CDR3 with reference TRBV29-1 and TRBJ1-2 gives the whole variable domain SAVISQKPSRDICQRGTSLTIQCQVDSQVTMMFWYRQQPGQSLTLIATANQGSEATYESGFVIDKFPISRPNLTFSTLTVSNMSPEDSSIYLCSATGQQFFYGYTFGSGTRLTVV.

A word on this clone: Different DNA sequences within this sample yield the same CDR3. The chain joins TRBV27 to TRBJ1-2; TRBD1 agrees at 7 bases. Unmatched junction bases numbered 1, after V lost 2 bases and J lost 7 bases. This CDR3 has 12 amino acids. The germline gives CDR1 MNHEY, CDR2 SMNVEV (reference sequence). In DNA form, the CDR3 reads TGTGCCAGCAGTTTAGCAGGGGGTGGCTACACCTTC. It specifies CASSLAGGGYTF.

CDR3 sequence reads: CASRRDRDAKNIQYF. The CDR3 DNA is TGTGCCAGCCGGCGGGACAGGGACGCCAAAAACATTCAGTACTTC. This chain links TRBV6-5 with TRBJ2-4, with 9 bases identical to TRBD1. V was pared by 8 bases and J by 1 base, with 6 bases of the junction left unmatched. The CDR3 is made up of 15 amino acids. Germline V CDR1 and CDR2: MNHEY, SVGAGI.

The CDR3 DNA is TGTGCCATCAGTGAGTCGGAACGGGCAGATACGCAGTATTTT. This translates into CAISESERADTQYF. J is TRBJ2-3 and V is TRBV10-3; D gene ambiguous. From germline, CDR1 is ENHRY and CDR2 SYGVKD. CDR3 size: 14 residues. V was cut by 0 bases and J by 4 bases, with 8 bases left in between.

This clone was observed a few times. This rearrangement joins TRBV4-1 to TRBJ1-5; D ambiguous. This CDR3 has 15 residues. CDR1 is MGHRA, CDR2 YSYEKL, per germline. The V end was cut by 1 base, the J end by 1 base, with 8 bases between. This CDR3 reads CASSQGWGSNQPQHF. The CDR3 DNA is TGCGCCAGCAGCCAAGGGTGGGGAAGCAATCAGCCCCAGCATTTT.

The V and J genes are TRBV7-3 and TRBJ1-1; the match to TRBD1 covers 7 bases. Germline V gene lookup returns CDR1 SGHTA and CDR2 FQGTGA. The CDR3 contains 14 residues. The V segment lost 5 bases and the J segment 2 bases; nucleotides outside the gene matches: 5. The CDR3 protein is CASSRQGQNTEAFF. In DNA form, the CDR3 reads TGTGCCAGCAGCCGACAGGGACAAAACACTGAAGCTTTCTTT.

The rearrangement uses TRBV18 and TRBJ2-7; 11 bases map to TRBD2. Germline V CDR1 and CDR2: KGHSH, LQKENI. J was trimmed by 2 bases and V by 5 bases; bases with no gene match: 5. The CDR3 is 15 amino acids. The CDR3 DNA reads TGTGCCAGCTCATCTAGCGGGGGGTTCCCCTACGAGCAGTACTTC. Its protein is CASSSSGGFPYEQYF. The full variable domain, rest sourced from reference TRBV18 and TRBJ2-7, is NAGVMQNPRHLVRRRGQEARLRCSPMKGHSHVYWYRQLPEEGLKFMVYLQKENIIDESGMPKERFSAEFPKEGPSILRIQQVVRGDSAAYFCASSSSGGFPYEQYFGPGTRLTVT.

The chain is built from TRBV6-4 and TRBJ1-2; 10 bases are a match to TRBD1. V lost 5 bases and J lost 7; bases outside the gene matches: 7. The CDR3 is 14 amino acids. Germline CDR1 MRHNA, CDR2 SNTAGT. The CDR3: CASSSGQGESGYTF. In DNA, the CDR3 is TGTGCCAGCAGTAGCGGACAGGGGGAGAGTGGCTACACCTTC.

A few counts support this clone. The sample has other DNA sequences that encode this CDR3 too. The chain is built from TRBV18 and TRBJ2-7; D is undetermined. This CDR3 has 12 amino acids. In germline, CDR1 is KGHSH, CDR2 LQKENI. V was pared by 3 bases and J by 2 bases, with 5 bases between. DNA of the CDR3: TGTGCCAGCTCACCCACTACCTACGAGCAGTACTTC. Translated: CASSPTTYEQYF.

This clone showed up just a few times. The same CDR3 arises from other DNA sequences in this sample as well. The chain carries TRBV18 and TRBJ2-2, with D unclear. V gave up 2 bases and J gave up 5 bases, with 3 bases separating them. The CDR3 consists of 12 residues. CDR1 is KGHSH, CDR2 LQKENI, per germline. DNA of the CDR3: TGTGCCAGCTCACCAGGGACCGGGGAGCTGTTTTTT. It encodes CASSPGTGELFF.

There are a few counts of this clone. The rearrangement links TRBV5-4 to TRBJ2-7, with 7 nucleotides matching TRBD1. J was trimmed by 2 bases and V by 3 bases; bases with no gene match: 5. The CDR3 contains 14 residues. The germline gives CDR1 SGHNT, CDR2 YYREEE (reference sequence). The CDR3 region is CASSSGQATYEQYF. CDR3 bases: TGTGCCAGCAGCTCCGGACAGGCCACCTACGAGCAGTACTTC.

This chain connects TRBV27 to TRBJ1-6; D is undetermined. Germline values: CDR1 MNHEY, CDR2 SMNVEV (reference sequence). Trimming removed 2 bases from V and 9 bases from J, with 8 bases in between. The CDR3 extends over 13 amino acids. DNA of the CDR3: TGTGCCAGCAGTTTAAAGGGAATTTCACCCCTCCACTTT. Protein sequence: CASSLKGISPLHF.

This clone has more than one count but fewer than ten. The chain combines TRBV2 with TRBJ2-7; perhaps TRBD2 as D (6 bases). The CDR3 has 13 amino acids. The germline V gene encodes CDR1 SNHLY and CDR2 FYNNEI. With 8 bases removed from V and 3 bases from J, the gap between germline ends came to 14 bases. The CDR3 spells CASVVGLNYEQYF. The CDR3 DNA reads as TGTGCCAGCGTGGTAGGACTAAACTACGAGCAGTACTTC. Full variable domain (outside the CDR3, taken from reference TRBV2 and TRBJ2-7): EPEVTQTPSHQVTQMGQEVILRCVPISNHLYFYWYRQILGQKVEFLVSFYNNEISEKSEIFDDQFSVERPDGSNFTLKIRSTKLEDSAMYFCASVVGLNYEQYFGPGTRLTVT.

V is TRBV7-6 and J is TRBJ1-5; D ambiguous. The CDR3 extends over 13 amino acids. The ends were cut back, 5 bases at V and 4 bases at J, with 9 bases in the middle. Germline assignment: CDR1 SGHVS and CDR2 FNYEAQ. CDR3 nucleotide sequence: TGTGCCAGCAGCCCAATGGGGAATCAGCCCCAGCATTTT. The encoded protein is CASSPMGNQPQHF.

V usage is TRBV7-2 and J usage is TRBJ1-1; D is possibly TRBD1 (5 bases). CDR1 is SGHTA and CDR2 is FQGNSA in the germline V gene. V was clipped by 1 base and J by 9 bases, with 9 bases between them. The CDR3 covers 12 residues. In DNA, the CDR3 is TGTGCCAGCAGCTTAGGGGGCCGTCAAGCTTTCTTT. Protein product: CASSLGGRQAFF.

J is TRBJ2-5 and V is TRBV14; the D gene is possibly TRBD1 (5 bases). V dropped 1 base and J dropped 5 bases, with 11 bases sitting between them. The length of the CDR3 is 14 residues. Germline CDR1 reads SGHDN; CDR2 reads FVKESK. This CDR3 is CASSQGGFGETQYF. The DNA of the CDR3 is TGTGCCAGCAGCCAAGGGGGCTTTGGGGAGACCCAGTACTTC.

The chain combines TRBV5-1 with TRBJ2-5; 7 bases align to TRBD1. In germline, CDR1 is SGHRS, CDR2 YFSETQ. Losses at the gene ends were 5 bases for V and 4 bases for J; bases not matched to a gene: 17. This CDR3 spans 17 amino acids. The CDR3 DNA follows: TGCGCCAGCAGTTCGATACCCAACACAGGGGTTGCAGAGACCCAGTACTTC. Protein: CASSSIPNTGVAETQYF.